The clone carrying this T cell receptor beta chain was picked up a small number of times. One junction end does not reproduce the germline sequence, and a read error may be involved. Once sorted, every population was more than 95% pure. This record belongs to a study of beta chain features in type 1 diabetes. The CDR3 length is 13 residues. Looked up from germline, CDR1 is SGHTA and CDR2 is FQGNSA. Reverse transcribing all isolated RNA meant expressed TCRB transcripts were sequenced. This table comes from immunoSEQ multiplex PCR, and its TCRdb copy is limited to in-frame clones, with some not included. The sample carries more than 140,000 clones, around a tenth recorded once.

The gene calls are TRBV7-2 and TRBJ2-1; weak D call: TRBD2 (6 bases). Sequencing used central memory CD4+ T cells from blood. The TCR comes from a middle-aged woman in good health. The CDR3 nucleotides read TGTTCCAGTGGGGGGTACACCTACAATGAGCAGTTCTTC. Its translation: CSSGGYTYNEQFF. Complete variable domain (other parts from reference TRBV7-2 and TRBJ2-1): GAGVSQSPSNKVTEKGKDVELRCDPISGHTALYWYRQSLGQGLEFLIYFQGNSAPDKSGLPSDRFSAERTGGSVSTLTIQRTQQEDSAVYLCSSGGYTYNEQFFGPGTRLTVL.